These 3 T cell receptor beta chains came from one sample sequenced in a study of cytomegalovirus exposure and HLA in healthy donors. With 60 Vbeta and 13 Jbeta primers, the PCR was carried out. Using immunoSEQ multiplex PCR, the repertoire was profiled, and TCRdb retains in-frame clones only, with some absent. The sample holds 130,000 or so clones, approximately 82% seen once. Specimen: PBMCs. These receptors all stem from a man aged 35 to 55 in good health and CMV-seronegative.

This clone was observed a handful of times. This rearrangement joins TRBV7-3 to TRBJ2-1; 14 bases align to TRBD2. The CDR3 sequence is 16 residues long. The V gene's germline CDR1 is SGHTA and CDR2 FQGTGA. J gave up 4 bases and V 2 bases, and 1 base lay outside the gene matches. CDR3 protein: CASSLWTSGGYNEQFF. The CDR3, as DNA: TGTGCCAGCAGCTTATGGACTAGCGGGGGGTACAATGAGCAGTTCTTC.

The chain carries TRBV4-3 and TRBJ2-3, with a tentative D call TRBD1 (5 bases). Trimming removed 4 bases at V and 1 base at J, with 12 bases between. The CDR3 runs to 15 residues. Germline V CDR1 and CDR2: LGHNA, YSLEER. Here the CDR3 DNA reads TGCGCCAGCAGCCTGCTCTCCAGGGGCACAGATACGCAGTATTTT. Translating it yields CASSLLSRGTDTQYF.

This clone was recorded a few times. The junction departs from germline at one end; a sequencing error may be responsible. CDR3 loop: CSSTADLREQYF. The CDR3 nucleotides are TGTTCCAGCACCGCAGACTTGAGGGAGCAGTACTTC. The gene calls are TRBV7-9 and TRBJ2-7; D is unresolved. This CDR3 has 12 amino acids. Germline CDR1 is SEHNR and CDR2 is FQNEAQ (reference sequence).